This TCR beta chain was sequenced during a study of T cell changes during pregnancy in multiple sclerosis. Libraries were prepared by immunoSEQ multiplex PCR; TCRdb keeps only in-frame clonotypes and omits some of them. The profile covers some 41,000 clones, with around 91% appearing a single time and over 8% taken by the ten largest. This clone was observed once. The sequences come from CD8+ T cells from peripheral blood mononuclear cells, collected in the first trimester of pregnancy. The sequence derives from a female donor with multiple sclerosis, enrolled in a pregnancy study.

CDR3 sequence reads: CASSQGGTSGGYNEQFF. CDR3 DNA: TGCGCCAGCAGCCAAGGTGGGACTAGCGGGGGCTACAATGAGCAGTTCTTC. The rearrangement links TRBV4-1 to TRBJ2-1; TRBD2 aligns across 14 bases. Looked up from germline, CDR1 is MGHRA and CDR2 is YSYEKL. J lost 3 bases, V lost 1 base, and 2 bases had no gene match. This CDR3 region has 17 residues.